These 23 T cell receptor beta chains were sequenced from one sample in a study of control samples from healthy donors and cancer patients. Profiled with immunoSEQ multiplex PCR; TCRdb holds only in-frame clones, not every one. The sample has around 120,000 clones, more than 75% seen once; the top ten hold 2% to 2.5%. What was sequenced was blood. Receptors were obtained from a woman between 65 and 79 years old in good health.

This chain joins TRBV24-1 and TRBJ2-5; 8 bases fit TRBD1. Germline CDR1 reads KGHDR; CDR2 reads SFDVKD. V was pared by 3 bases and J by 4 bases, with 9 bases of the junction left unmatched. This CDR3 has 16 residues. The CDR3 loop reads CATSDLADRDGETQYF. As DNA, the CDR3 is TGTGCCACCAGTGATCTCGCGGACAGGGACGGAGAGACCCAGTACTTC.

The chain employs TRBV29-1 and TRBJ2-5; no firm D call. This CDR3 region has 12 residues. In germline, CDR1 is SQVTM, CDR2 ANQGSEA. V was clipped by 2 bases and J by 3 bases, with 7 bases between them. This CDR3 is CSVESPEETQYF. As DNA, the CDR3 is TGCAGCGTTGAAAGCCCTGAAGAGACCCAGTACTTC.

This clone was seen just once. This chain uses TRBV20-1 with TRBJ2-1; D remains ambiguous. This CDR3 is 11 amino acids long. Per germline, CDR1 DFQATT and CDR2 SNEGSKA (reference sequence). The V end was cut by 8 bases, the J end by 9 bases, with 14 bases between. CDR3 bases: TGCAGTTTCGTTAGAGTTGGTGAGCAGTTCTTC. Its protein product is CSFVRVGEQFF.

V and J are TRBV3-1 (or the pseudogene TRBV3-2) and TRBJ2-5, with TRBD1 as a possible D gene (6 bases). Germline loops: CDR1 LGHDT, CDR2 YNNKEL (reference sequence). V was pared by 1 base and J by 3 bases, with 12 bases between. The CDR3 is made up of 15 amino acids. In nucleotides, the CDR3 is TGTGCCAGCAGCCAAGCCTGGGGGCGGAAAGAGACCCAGTACTTC. Translating gives CASSQAWGRKETQYF.

In its sample, this clone was seen once. The sample has other DNA sequences that encode this CDR3 too. The gene calls are TRBV2 and TRBJ1-2; D ambiguous. CDR1 SNHLY and CDR2 FYNNEI come from the germline V gene. The CDR3 is 17 residues long. The V and J ends lost 3 bases and 5 bases respectively, with 22 bases between them. The CDR3 region is CASSEGSSMGLGYGYTF. CDR3 nucleotide sequence: TGTGCCAGCAGTGAGGGTTCCAGCATGGGGTTAGGGTATGGCTACACCTTC.

The chain uses TRBV27 and TRBJ1-1; D perhaps matches TRBD1 (5 bases). V was shortened by 1 base and J by 4 bases, with 10 bases between the two germline ends. The CDR3 sequence is 14 residues long. CDR1 is MNHEY, CDR2 SMNVEV, per germline (reference sequence). The CDR3 region has the DNA TGTGCCAGCAGTTTATGGGGGGGGGTCACTGAAGCTTTCTTT. Translating gives CASSLWGGVTEAFF.

The rearrangement joins TRBV27 to TRBJ1-1; 7 positions agree with TRBD1. Unmatched junction bases numbered 8, after V lost 8 bases and J lost 8 bases. The CDR3 loop spans 12 amino acids. In germline, CDR1 is MNHEY, CDR2 SMNVEV (reference sequence). The CDR3 loop is CASHRDSREAFF. The CDR3 DNA sequence: TGTGCCAGCCACCGGGACAGCCGAGAAGCTTTCTTT.

V and J are TRBV9 and TRBJ1-2; D is possibly TRBD1 (5 bases). The CDR3 loop spans 14 amino acids. Germline V gene lookup returns CDR1 SGDLS and CDR2 YYNGEE. The V and J ends lost 4 bases and 8 bases respectively, with 18 bases between them. The CDR3 DNA sequence: TGTGCCAGCAGCTCCAGTAGTGCAGGGCCCGGCTACACCTTC. This encodes CASSSSSAGPGYTF.

The chain employs TRBV7-9 and TRBJ2-3; D is ambiguous. Trimming removed 6 bases at V and 6 bases at J, with 10 bases between. CDR1 and CDR2 from the germline V gene are SEHNR and FQNEAQ (reference sequence). CDR3 length equals 12 residues. Here the CDR3 reads CASSTTVDTQYF. The CDR3 DNA follows: TGTGCCAGCAGTACTACGGTGGATACGCAGTATTTT.

The rearrangement joins TRBV5-4 to TRBJ2-7; 9 bases line up with TRBD1. This CDR3 comprises 14 residues. Looked up from germline, CDR1 is SGHNT and CDR2 is YYREEE (reference sequence). The V and J ends lost 3 bases and 6 bases, in that order; junction bases with no gene match: 7. The CDR3 protein is CASSSGQGVGEQYF. In DNA, the CDR3 is TGTGCCAGCAGCTCGGGACAGGGAGTAGGCGAGCAGTACTTC.

The V call is TRBV5-6, the J call TRBJ2-3; TRBD1 matches 8 bases. V was pared by 4 bases and J by 6 bases, with 4 bases of the junction left unmatched. Germline-derived CDR1 and CDR2 are SGHDT and YYEEEE. The CDR3 runs 13 residues. CDR3 in DNA: TGTGCCAGCAGCCGGGACAGGTTGGATACGCAGTATTTT. It translates to CASSRDRLDTQYF. Using reference TRBV5-6 and TRBJ2-3 for the parts outside the CDR3, the full variable domain is DAGVTQSPTHLIKTRGQQVTLRCSPKSGHDTVSWYQQALGQGPQFIFQYYEEEERQRGNFPDRFSGHQFPNYSSELNVNALLLGDSALYLCASSRDRLDTQYFGPGTRLTVL.

The chain has TRBV7-2 and TRBJ2-5; 10 bases are a match to TRBD2. The CDR3 is 15 amino acids. CDR1 is SGHTA and CDR2 is FQGNSA in the germline V gene. J lost 4 bases, V lost 5 bases, and 7 bases had no gene match. DNA for the CDR3: TGTGCCAGCAGCCCCCTAGCGGGGGCAGGAGAGACCCAGTACTTC. Amino acids: CASSPLAGAGETQYF.

This clone appeared once. The chain carries TRBV5-1 and TRBJ1-2; D may be TRBD1 (5 bases). Germline CDR1 reads SGHRS; CDR2 reads YFSETQ. The V end was cut by 4 bases, the J end by 2 bases, with 12 bases between. This CDR3 is 14 amino acids long. The CDR3 region is CASSELDKNYGYTF. CDR3 coding DNA: TGCGCCAGCAGCGAATTGGACAAGAACTATGGCTACACCTTC.

V gene TRBV3-1 (or the pseudogene TRBV3-2) combines with J gene TRBJ1-1, with a tentative D call TRBD1 (5 bases). The CDR3 loop spans 12 amino acids. Trimming pared 1 base from V and 8 bases from J, leaving 8 bases between. Germline CDR1 and CDR2: LGHDT and YNNKEL (reference sequence). CDR3 in amino acids: CASSQVDREAFF. The CDR3 nucleotides are TGTGCCAGCAGCCAAGTCGACAGAGAAGCTTTCTTT.

The chain links TRBV9 to TRBJ1-5, with D possibly matching TRBD1 (6 bases). The CDR3 runs 13 residues. Trimming shortened V by 0 bases and J by 9 bases, and 10 bases separated the two germline ends. The germline gives CDR1 SGDLS, CDR2 YYNGEE. The CDR3 bases are TGTGCCAGCAGCGTAGATTTCAGGGGGCCCCAGCATTTT. Protein sequence: CASSVDFRGPQHF.

This clone was found once. This sequence joins TRBV2 and TRBJ1-6, with a possible D match to TRBD1 (5 bases). The germline V gene has CDR1 SNHLY and CDR2 FYNNEI. The germline V and J ends were trimmed by 2 bases and 5 bases, with 10 bases remaining between them. This CDR3 has 15 amino acids. CDR3 coding DNA: TGTGCCAGCAGTGAACAGGGCGTAAATAATTCACCCCTCCACTTT. It codes for CASSEQGVNNSPLHF.

The chain combines TRBV3-1 (or the pseudogene TRBV3-2) with TRBJ1-6; 10 bases line up with TRBD1. Germline assignment: CDR1 LGHDT and CDR2 YNNKEL (reference sequence). There are 16 residues in the CDR3. After removal of 2 bases from V and 6 bases from J, the junction contained 4 bases not matched to a gene. CDR3 bases: TGTGCCAGCAGCCAATACGACAGGGGGCGTAATTCACCCCTCCACTTT. Amino acid sequence: CASSQYDRGRNSPLHF.

The chain combines TRBV5-1 with TRBJ2-5; possible D gene TRBD2, 7 bases. Per the germline V gene, CDR1 is SGHRS and CDR2 is YFSETQ. The V gene lost 3 bases and the J gene lost 0 bases, with 21 bases spanning the gap. The CDR3 has 18 residues. The CDR3 DNA follows: TGCGCCAGCAGCTGGGGGCGGGGCGGGGGAACGTACCAAGAGACCCAGTACTTC. Translating it yields CASSWGRGGGTYQETQYF.

This sequence joins TRBV5-1 and TRBJ1-3; possibly TRBD1 for D (5 bases). Trimming took off 4 bases at V and 2 bases at J, with 13 bases between the two ends. Germline V lookup: CDR1 SGHRS, CDR2 YFSETQ. The CDR3 is made up of 15 amino acids. The CDR3 nucleotides are TGCGCCAGCAGCCCCCGACAGTCCGCTGGAAACACCATATATTTT. It encodes CASSPRQSAGNTIYF.

In its sample, this clone was seen once. The chain recombines TRBV7-2 with TRBJ1-2; 8 bases match TRBD1. The V and J ends lost 6 bases and 8 bases, in that order; junction bases with no gene match: 8. This CDR3 contains 13 residues. The germline V gene has CDR1 SGHTA and CDR2 FQGNSA. CDR3 in amino acids: CASRSTGVGGYTF. The CDR3 nucleotides are TGTGCCAGCAGGTCGACAGGGGTGGGCGGCTACACCTTC.

The gene calls are TRBV7-8 and TRBJ1-1, with TRBD1 as a possible D gene (5 bases). CDR1 is SGHVS, CDR2 FQNEAQ, per germline. The V end lost 6 bases, the J end lost 0 bases, and 20 bases lay between the germline ends. The CDR3 has 17 residues. DNA of the CDR3: TGTGCCAGCAGTCGGGCGGGGGGAATTGGGATGAACACTGAAGCTTTCTTT. This encodes CASSRAGGIGMNTEAFF.

The chain recombines TRBV5-1 with TRBJ2-2, with 7 bases fitting TRBD2. The CDR3 is 16 residues long. Unmatched junction bases numbered 4, after V lost 1 base and J lost 1 base. The germline gives CDR1 SGHRS, CDR2 YFSETQ. CDR3 bases: TGCGCCAGCAGCTTGCTGGCTAGCGGGAACACCGGGGAGCTGTTTTTT. The encoded protein is CASSLLASGNTGELFF.

This chain links TRBV19 with TRBJ1-6; D might be TRBD1 (5 bases). Trimming removed 8 bases from V and 7 bases from J, with 15 bases in between. Germline lookup yields CDR1 LNHDA and CDR2 SQIVND (reference sequence). This CDR3 spans 14 amino acids. CDR3 nucleotides: TGTGCCAGTGGAAGGACGGGGGAAAATTCACCCCTCCACTTT. Translating gives CASGRTGENSPLHF.